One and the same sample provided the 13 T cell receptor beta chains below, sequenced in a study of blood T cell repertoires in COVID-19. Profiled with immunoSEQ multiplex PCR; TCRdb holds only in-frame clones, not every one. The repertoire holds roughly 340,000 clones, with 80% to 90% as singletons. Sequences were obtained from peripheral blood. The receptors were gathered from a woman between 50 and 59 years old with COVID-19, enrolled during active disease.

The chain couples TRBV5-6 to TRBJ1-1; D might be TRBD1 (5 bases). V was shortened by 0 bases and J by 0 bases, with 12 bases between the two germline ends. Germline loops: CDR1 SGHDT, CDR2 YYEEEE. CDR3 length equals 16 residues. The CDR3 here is CASSLARDSMNTEAFF. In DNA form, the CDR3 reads TGTGCCAGCAGCTTGGCACGGGACTCAATGAACACTGAAGCTTTCTTT.

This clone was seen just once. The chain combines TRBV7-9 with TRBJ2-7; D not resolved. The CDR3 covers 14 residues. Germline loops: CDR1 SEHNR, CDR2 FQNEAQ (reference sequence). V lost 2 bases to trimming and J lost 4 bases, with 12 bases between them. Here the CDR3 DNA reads TGTGCCAGCAGCTTACCGGCTAGTGGATACGAGCAGTACTTC. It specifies CASSLPASGYEQYF.

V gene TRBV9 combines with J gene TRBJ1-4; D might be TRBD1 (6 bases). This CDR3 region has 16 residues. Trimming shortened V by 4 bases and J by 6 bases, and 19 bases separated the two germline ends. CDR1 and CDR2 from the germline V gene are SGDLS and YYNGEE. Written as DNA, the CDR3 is TGTGCCAGCAGCCCTATTACAGGGACGTATCATGAAAAACTGTTTTTT. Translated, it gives CASSPITGTYHEKLFF.

The CDR3 nucleotides read TGTGCCAGCTCACTCACCCAGGGGATGAACACTGAAGCTTTCTTT. Protein sequence: CASSLTQGMNTEAFF. The rearrangement uses TRBV18 and TRBJ1-1, with D possibly matching TRBD1 (6 bases). Trimming removed 4 bases from V and 0 bases from J, with 12 bases in between. Germline lookup yields CDR1 KGHSH and CDR2 LQKENI. The length of the CDR3 is 15 residues. Variable domain in full (rest from reference TRBV18 and TRBJ1-1): NAGVMQNPRHLVRRRGQEARLRCSPMKGHSHVYWYRQLPEEGLKFMVYLQKENIIDESGMPKERFSAEFPKEGPSILRIQQVVRGDSAAYFCASSLTQGMNTEAFFGQGTRLTVV.

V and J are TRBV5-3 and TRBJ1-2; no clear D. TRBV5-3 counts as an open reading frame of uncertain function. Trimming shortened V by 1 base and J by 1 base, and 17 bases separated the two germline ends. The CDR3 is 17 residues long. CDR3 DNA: TGTGCCAGAAGCTTGAAGGCGGGCACGGACCATAACTATGGCTACACCTTC. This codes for CARSLKAGTDHNYGYTF.

In nucleotides, the CDR3 is TGTGCCAGCAGACTTGGGAGCTTCGAGCAGTACTTC. It is translated as CASRLGSFEQYF. The chain links TRBV4-2 to TRBJ2-7; TRBD2 is a possible D gene (5 bases). The CDR3 consists of 12 residues. The ends were cut back, 6 bases at V and 6 bases at J, with 12 bases in the middle. Germline V gene lookup returns CDR1 LGHNA and CDR2 YNFKEQ.

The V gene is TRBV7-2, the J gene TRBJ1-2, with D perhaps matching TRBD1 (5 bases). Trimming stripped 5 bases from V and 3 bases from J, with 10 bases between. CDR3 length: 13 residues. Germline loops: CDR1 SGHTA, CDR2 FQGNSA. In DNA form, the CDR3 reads TGTGCCAGCAGCACGCCAGGGTACTATGGCTACACCTTC. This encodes CASSTPGYYGYTF.

The CDR3 spells CASRGQNNQPQHF. The CDR3 DNA sequence: TGTGCCAGCAGGGGACAGAATAATCAGCCCCAGCATTTT. This chain links TRBV27 with TRBJ1-5; 7 positions agree with TRBD1. There are 13 residues in the CDR3. Germline CDR1 is MNHEY and CDR2 is SMNVEV (reference sequence). With 6 bases clipped from V and 4 bases from J, the junction kept 3 bases outside the gene matches.

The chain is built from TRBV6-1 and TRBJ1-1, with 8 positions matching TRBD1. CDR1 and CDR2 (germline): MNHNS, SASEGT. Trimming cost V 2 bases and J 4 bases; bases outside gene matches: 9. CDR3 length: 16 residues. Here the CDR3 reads CASSEPWTGWATEAFF. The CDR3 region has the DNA TGTGCCAGCAGTGAACCTTGGACAGGGTGGGCCACTGAAGCTTTCTTT.

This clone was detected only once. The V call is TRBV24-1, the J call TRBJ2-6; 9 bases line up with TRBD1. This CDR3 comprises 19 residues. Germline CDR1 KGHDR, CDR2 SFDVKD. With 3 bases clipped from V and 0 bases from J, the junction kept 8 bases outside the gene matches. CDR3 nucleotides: TGTGCCACCAGTGATCGACCGGGACAGGGCATCTCTGGGGCCAACGTCCTGACTTTC. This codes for CATSDRPGQGISGANVLTF.

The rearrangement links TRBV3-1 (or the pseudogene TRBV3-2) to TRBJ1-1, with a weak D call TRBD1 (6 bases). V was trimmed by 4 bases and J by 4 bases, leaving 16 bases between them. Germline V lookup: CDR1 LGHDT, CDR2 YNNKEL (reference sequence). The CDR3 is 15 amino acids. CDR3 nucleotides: TGTGCCAGCAGCCGACTACAGGGATGGACCACTGAAGCTTTCTTT. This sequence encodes CASSRLQGWTTEAFF.

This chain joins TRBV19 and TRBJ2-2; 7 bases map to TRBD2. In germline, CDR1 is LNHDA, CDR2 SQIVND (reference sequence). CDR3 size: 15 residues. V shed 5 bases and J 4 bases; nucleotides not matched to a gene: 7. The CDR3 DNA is TGTGCCAGTAGTTCTTCGGCGGGGGTCACCGGGGAGCTGTTTTTT. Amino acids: CASSSSAGVTGELFF.

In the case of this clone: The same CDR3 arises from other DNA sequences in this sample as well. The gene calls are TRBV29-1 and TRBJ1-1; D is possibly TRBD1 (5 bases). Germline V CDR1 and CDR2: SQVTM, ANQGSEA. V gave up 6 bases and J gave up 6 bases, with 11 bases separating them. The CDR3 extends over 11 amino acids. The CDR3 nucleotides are TGCAGCGTCCGCAGGGAGGCTGAAGCTTTCTTT. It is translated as CSVRREAEAFF.